The clone carrying this TCR beta chain came up a few times. The sample is drawn from a study of HIV-infected patients and healthy controls. TCRdb ran MiXCR on the 5' RACE reads and lists one entry per CDR3 protein. The sample carries about 67,000 distinct CDR3 sequences, approximately 15% recorded once. The germline V gene has CDR1 SNHLY and CDR2 FYNNEI. The CDR3 spans 13 residues. Between the trimmed V and J ends, which lost 4 bases and 8 bases, there was a span of 12 bases. Sequences were obtained from CD4+ T cells from blood. This sequence was found in a human donor in good health. The genes are TRBV2 and TRBJ2-1; D might be TRBD2 (6 bases). The CDR3 here is CASSAGDLYEQFF. The CDR3 bases are TGTGCCAGCAGTGCGGGGGATCTCTATGAGCAGTTCTTC.